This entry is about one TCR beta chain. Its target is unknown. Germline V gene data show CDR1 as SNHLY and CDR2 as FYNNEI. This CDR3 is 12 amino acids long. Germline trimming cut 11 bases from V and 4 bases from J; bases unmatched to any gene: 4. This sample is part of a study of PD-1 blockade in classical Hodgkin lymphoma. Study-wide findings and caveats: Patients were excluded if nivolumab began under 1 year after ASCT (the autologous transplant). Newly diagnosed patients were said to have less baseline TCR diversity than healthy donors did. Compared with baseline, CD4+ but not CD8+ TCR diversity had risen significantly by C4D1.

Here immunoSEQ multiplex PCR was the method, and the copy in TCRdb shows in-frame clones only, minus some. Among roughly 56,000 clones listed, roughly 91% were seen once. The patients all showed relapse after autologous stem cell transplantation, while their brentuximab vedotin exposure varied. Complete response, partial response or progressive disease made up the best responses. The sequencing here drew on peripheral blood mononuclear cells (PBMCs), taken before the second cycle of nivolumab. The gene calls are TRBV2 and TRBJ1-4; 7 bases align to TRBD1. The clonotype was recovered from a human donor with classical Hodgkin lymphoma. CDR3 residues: CAGQENNEKLFF. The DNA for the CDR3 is TGTGCCGGACAGGAAAATAATGAAAAACTGTTTTTT.